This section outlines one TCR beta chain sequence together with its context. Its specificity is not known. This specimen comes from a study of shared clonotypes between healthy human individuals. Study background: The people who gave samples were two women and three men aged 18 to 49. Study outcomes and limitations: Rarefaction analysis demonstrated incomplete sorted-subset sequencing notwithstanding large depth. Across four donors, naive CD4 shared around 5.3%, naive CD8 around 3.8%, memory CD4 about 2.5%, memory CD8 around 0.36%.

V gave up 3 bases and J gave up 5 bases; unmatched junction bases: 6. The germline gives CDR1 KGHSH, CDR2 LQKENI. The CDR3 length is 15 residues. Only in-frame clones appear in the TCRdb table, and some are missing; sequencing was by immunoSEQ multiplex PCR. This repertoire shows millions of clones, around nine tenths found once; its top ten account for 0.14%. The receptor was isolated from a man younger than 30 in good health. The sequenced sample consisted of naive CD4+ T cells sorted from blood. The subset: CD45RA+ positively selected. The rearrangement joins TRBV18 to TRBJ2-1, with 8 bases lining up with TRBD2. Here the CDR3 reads CASSPRGSGNNEQFF. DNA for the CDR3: TGTGCCAGCTCACCCCGGGGTAGCGGGAACAATGAGCAGTTCTTC.